These 25 T cell receptor beta chains share one sample of origin, sequenced in a study of regulatory T cells in long-lasting Graves disease (dated by TCRdb to the early 2020s). The receptor library was made with multiplex PCR. Sequencing used an Illumina HiSeq 4000. TCR beta libraries were built with iRepertoire HTBI primers and Arm-PCR amplification of CDR3 regions. The raw public data were reprocessed by TCRdb itself: fastp quality trimming at Q25, MiXCR clonotype calling, in-frame beta chains only. Each entry merges the rows of one CDR3 protein and shows their most common DNA and genes. Present in this sample are a few hundred thousand distinct CDR3 sequences, about a quarter of which were seen just once. The top ten clonotypes cover approximately 25% of the sample. What this sample's time point label stands for: persistent/refractory GD, antithyroid drugs over 5 years with positive TRAb. For both TCR sequencing and RNA sequencing, RNA was extracted from PBMCs in TRIzol.

Here the sequenced sample was peripheral blood mononuclear cells (PBMCs), taken when the disease was refractory, from a patient treated with antithyroid drugs. Receptors were obtained from a female donor with Graves disease.

With regard to this clonotype: A read error may be the cause here, since a much bigger clone is one base away. The chain carries TRBV20-1 and TRBJ2-7; D is undetermined. This CDR3 has 16 residues. Germline V gene data show CDR1 as DFQATT and CDR2 as SNEGSKA (reference sequence). The V end lost 2 bases, the J end lost 2 bases, and 19 bases lay between the germline ends. The CDR3 region has the DNA TGCAGTGCTAGATGGGTCGGGTACGATCTCCCCTACGAGCAGTACTTC. Translated, it gives CSARWVGYDLPYEQYF.

In this sample, this clonotype turned up a few times. V is TRBV4-3 and J is TRBJ2-2; TRBD2 matches at 14 bases. Trimming removed 0 bases from V and 5 bases from J; junction bases left unmatched: 8. The CDR3 has 19 amino acids. Germline V lookup: CDR1 LGHNA, CDR2 YSLEER. CDR3 coding DNA: TGCGCCAGCAGCCAAGATCACCTTCGGACTAGCGGGAGGACCGGGGAGCTGTTTTTT. It is translated as CASSQDHLRTSGRTGELFF.

This clonotype was observed a few times. The chain is built from TRBV20-1 and TRBJ2-7; D is unclear. The CDR3 length is 13 residues. The V gene's germline CDR1 is DFQATT and CDR2 SNEGSKA (reference sequence). Trimming left V 7 bases short and J 0 bases short, with 13 bases between. Here the CDR3 reads CSVPEFSSYEQYF. The CDR3 DNA reads TGCAGTGTTCCTGAGTTTTCCTCCTACGAGCAGTACTTC.

This clonotype came up a few times. V and J are TRBV20-1 and TRBJ2-2; D unclear. This CDR3 is built from 13 residues. Germline assignment: CDR1 DFQATT and CDR2 SNEGSKA (reference sequence). The ends were cut back, 3 bases at V and 1 base at J, with 6 bases in the middle. As DNA, the CDR3 is TGCAGTGCTAGCAAGGGGAACACCGGGGAGCTGTTTTTT. Translated: CSASKGNTGELFF.

About this clonotype itself: Being one base from a much bigger clone, this may be a read error. The chain has TRBV7-9 and TRBJ1-1; a possible D gene is TRBD1 (5 bases). Germline lookup yields CDR1 SEHNR and CDR2 FQNEAQ (reference sequence). This CDR3 comprises 14 residues. The CDR3 reads CASSSGRENTEASF. The CDR3 DNA sequence: TGTGCCAGCAGCTCGGGACGGGAGAACACTGAAGCTTCCTTT.

The chain employs TRBV29-1 and TRBJ2-5; tentative D call: TRBD2 (5 bases). The CDR3 contains 12 residues. Looked up from germline, CDR1 is SQVTM and CDR2 is ANQGSEA. The ends were cut back, 5 bases at V and 2 bases at J, with 9 bases in the middle. In DNA, the CDR3 is TGCAGCGTTCACGGCGGGCAAGAGACCCAGTACTTC. Residues: CSVHGGQETQYF.

This clonotype was seen more than once but under ten times. The chain recombines TRBV30 with TRBJ1-2, with D perhaps matching TRBD1 (6 bases). Trimming took 3 bases from V and 5 from J, leaving 10 bases between them. CDR3 size: 12 residues. Looked up from germline, CDR1 is GTSNPN and CDR2 is SVGIG (reference sequence). CDR3 residues: CAWSPTGYGYTF. Written as DNA, the CDR3 is TGTGCCTGGAGCCCCACAGGGTATGGCTACACCTTC.

This sequence joins TRBV19 and TRBJ1-6, with TRBD1 matching over 7 bases. The trim removed 7 bases at V and 6 bases at J, leaving 6 bases unmatched. This CDR3 is built from 14 residues. Looked up from germline, CDR1 is LNHDA and CDR2 is SQIVND (reference sequence). The CDR3: CASTTTGSNSPLHF. The CDR3 DNA is TGTGCCAGTACCACGACAGGGAGTAATTCACCCCTCCACTTT.

The genes are TRBV30 and TRBJ2-4; the match to TRBD2 covers 8 bases. CDR1 is GTSNPN and CDR2 is SVGIG in the germline V gene (reference sequence). The CDR3 is 15 residues long. V was clipped by 3 bases and J by 2 bases; unmatched bases: 6. CDR3 sequence reads: CAWRSLAVSKNIQYF. CDR3 coding DNA: TGTGCCTGGAGATCACTAGCGGTATCCAAAAACATTCAGTACTTC.

This rearrangement joins TRBV6-4 to TRBJ2-2, with TRBD1 identical over 8 bases. The germline V gene encodes CDR1 MRHNA and CDR2 SNTAGT. V was clipped by 6 bases and J by 6 bases; unmatched bases: 9. This CDR3 spans 15 amino acids. CDR3 in DNA: TGTGCCAGCAGCCCTCGGACAGGGAAGGCCGGGGAGCTGTTTTTT. Protein: CASSPRTGKAGELFF.

J is TRBJ2-2 and V is TRBV6-1; TRBD1 agrees at 7 bases. Trimming cost V 8 bases and J 5 bases; bases outside gene matches: 8. Looked up from germline, CDR1 is MNHNS and CDR2 is SASEGT. The length of the CDR3 is 14 residues. For the CDR3, the DNA is TGTGCCAGCCGAGACAGGGTGGTAACCGGGGAGCTGTTTTTT. This codes for CASRDRVVTGELFF.

This chain connects TRBV9 to TRBJ2-2; D is perhaps TRBD2 (6 bases). This CDR3 spans 14 amino acids. CDR1 and CDR2 from the germline V gene are SGDLS and YYNGEE. V shed 4 bases and J shed 7 bases, with 14 bases lying between them. CDR3 sequence: CASSTLSGDGELFF. The CDR3 DNA reads as TGTGCCAGCAGCACCCTTTCGGGAGACGGGGAGCTGTTTTTT. Variable domain in full (rest from reference TRBV9 and TRBJ2-2): DSGVTQTPKHLITATGQRVTLRCSPRSGDLSVYWYQQSLDQGLQFLIQYYNGEERAKGNILERFSAQQFPDLHSELNLSSLELGDSALYFCASSTLSGDGELFFGEGSRLTVL.

The sample holds many counts of this clonotype. V and J are TRBV7-2 and TRBJ1-2; 7 bases are shared with TRBD1. The V segment lost 5 bases and the J segment 0 bases; nucleotides outside the gene matches: 12. The length of the CDR3 is 17 residues. The germline gives CDR1 SGHTA, CDR2 FQGNSA. Here the CDR3 DNA reads TGTGCCAGCAGCCACGGAGGACAGGCCATTACTAACTATGGCTACACCTTC. Encoded protein: CASSHGGQAITNYGYTF.

This clonotype was seen just once. The V and J genes are TRBV27 and TRBJ1-5; D remains ambiguous. Germline V gene lookup returns CDR1 MNHEY and CDR2 SMNVEV (reference sequence). The CDR3 is 14 residues long. Trimming took off 8 bases at V and 2 bases at J, with 13 bases between the two ends. Here the CDR3 DNA reads TGTGCCAGCCGGGAGGGAGTCGGCAATCAGCCCCAGCATTTT. Protein: CASREGVGNQPQHF.

V gene TRBV19 combines with J gene TRBJ1-4; 9 bases are a match to TRBD1. The CDR3 is 14 residues long. Germline V CDR1 and CDR2: LNHDA, SQIVND (reference sequence). J lost 8 bases, V lost 3 bases, and 4 bases had no gene match. The CDR3 DNA is TGTGCCAGTAGTATCCGGGACAGGGAGGAAAAACTGTTTTTT. Translating gives CASSIRDREEKLFF.

This clonotype has just a few counts. The chain has TRBV7-8 and TRBJ1-3; TRBD1 might be the D (6 bases). This CDR3 is 15 amino acids long. Per germline, CDR1 SGHVS and CDR2 FQNEAQ. V was cut by 5 bases and J by 2 bases, with 13 bases left in between. This CDR3 reads CASSTGGGTGNTIYF. The CDR3 nucleotides read TGTGCCAGCAGCACCGGAGGGGGGACTGGAAACACCATATATTTT.

The V call is TRBV7-2, the J call TRBJ1-2; D gene uncertain. Germline CDR1 is SGHTA and CDR2 is FQGNSA. This CDR3 has 16 residues. V lost 5 bases, J lost 7 bases, and 23 bases lay in between. The CDR3 region is CASSRGMAAQASGYTF. The CDR3 region has the DNA TGTGCCAGCAGCCGAGGTATGGCAGCCCAGGCCTCTGGCTACACCTTC.

A word on this clonotype: A much larger clone differs by one base, so this may be a read error. The J gene is TRBJ1-4, the V gene TRBV5-1; 9 bases map to TRBD1. The CDR3 consists of 16 residues. Germline loops: CDR1 SGHRS, CDR2 YFSETQ. As DNA, the CDR3 is TGCGCCAGCAGCTTGGCCGGGACAGGGTTTAATGAAGAACTGTTTTTT. As protein: CASSLAGTGFNEELFF.

V is TRBV6-1 and J is TRBJ2-1; D might be TRBD1 (5 bases). The CDR3 is 12 amino acids. The germline CDR1 and CDR2 sequences are MNHNS and SASEGT. Trimming removed 6 bases from V and 4 bases from J, with 7 bases in between. The CDR3: CASRSGYNEQFF. For the CDR3, the DNA is TGTGCCAGCAGGTCAGGGTACAATGAGCAGTTCTTC.

The gene calls are TRBV30 and TRBJ1-2; possibly TRBD1 for D (5 bases). The CDR3 is made up of 13 amino acids. V lost 2 bases, J lost 8 bases, and 15 bases lay in between. Germline V gene lookup returns CDR1 GTSNPN and CDR2 SVGIG (reference sequence). CDR3 sequence reads: CAWSFGAARGYTF. DNA of the CDR3: TGTGCCTGGAGTTTTGGGGCAGCGCGCGGCTACACCTTC.

This clonotype has only a few counts. The genes are TRBV28 and TRBJ2-7, with 8 bases fitting TRBD2. Germline V CDR1 and CDR2: MDHEN, SYDVKM. The V and J ends lost 2 bases and 3 bases, in that order; junction bases with no gene match: 3. The CDR3 is made up of 14 amino acids. As DNA, the CDR3 is TGTGCCAGCAGTTTAGTAGCGGGAATCTACGAGCAGTACTTC. Translated, it gives CASSLVAGIYEQYF.

This clonotype was observed many times. The genes are TRBV19 and TRBJ1-4; the D is unclear. Germline V gives CDR1 LNHDA, CDR2 SQIVND (reference sequence). V lost 7 bases, J lost 0 bases, and 12 bases lay in between. This CDR3 spans 15 amino acids. The CDR3 here is CASNLGWATNEKLFF. The CDR3 DNA follows: TGTGCCAGTAACCTCGGCTGGGCAACTAATGAAAAACTGTTTTTT.

This clonotype was detected a few times. V and J are TRBV10-3 and TRBJ2-2; 13 bases align to TRBD2. The CDR3 totals 18 residues. Germline V gene data show CDR1 as ENHRY and CDR2 as SYGVKD. V lost 6 bases to trimming and J lost 4 bases; unmatched junction nucleotides: 11. CDR3 residues: CAISPGLAGRSLTGELFF. The DNA of the CDR3 is TGTGCCATCAGCCCGGGACTAGCGGGACGGAGCCTCACCGGGGAGCTGTTTTTT.

This clonotype was seen only a few times. The chain has TRBV20-1 and TRBJ2-6; 8 nucleotides align to TRBD1. The CDR3 spans 15 residues. CDR1 is DFQATT and CDR2 is SNEGSKA in the germline V gene (reference sequence). V shed 6 bases, J shed 2 bases, and the junction held 6 bases outside the gene matches. In DNA, the CDR3 is TGCAGTGCACAGGGGGTGGGTCCTGGGGCCAACGTCCTGACTTTC. It codes for CSAQGVGPGANVLTF.

This clonotype was counted many times. This chain links TRBV2 with TRBJ2-7, with 11 bases lining up with TRBD2. The V segment lost 6 bases and the J segment 3 bases; nucleotides outside the gene matches: 7. This CDR3 comprises 15 residues. CDR1 and CDR2 from the germline V gene are SNHLY and FYNNEI. CDR3 protein: CASSLTSGRNYEQYF. In DNA form, the CDR3 reads TGTGCCAGCAGCCTTACTAGCGGGAGAAACTACGAGCAGTACTTC.